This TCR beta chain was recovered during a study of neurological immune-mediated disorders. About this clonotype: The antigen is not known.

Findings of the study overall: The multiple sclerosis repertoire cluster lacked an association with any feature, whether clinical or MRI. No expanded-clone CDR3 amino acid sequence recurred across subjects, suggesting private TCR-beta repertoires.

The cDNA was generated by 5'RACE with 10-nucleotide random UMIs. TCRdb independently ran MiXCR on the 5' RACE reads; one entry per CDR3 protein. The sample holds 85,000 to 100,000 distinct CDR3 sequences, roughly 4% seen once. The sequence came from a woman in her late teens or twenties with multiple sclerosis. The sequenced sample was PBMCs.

The CDR3 loop is CASAEQWLNTEAFF. Written as DNA, the CDR3 is TGTGCCAGCGCAGAACAGTGGCTTAACACTGAAGCTTTCTTT. V gene TRBV7-9 combines with J gene TRBJ1-1, with D hard to call. The V gene's germline CDR1 is SEHNR and CDR2 FQNEAQ (reference sequence). The CDR3 has 14 residues. The V and J ends lost 8 bases and 2 bases respectively, with 15 bases between them.